This TCR beta chain is drawn from a study of identifying expanded T cells in peripheral blood (dated by TCRdb to about 2019). General notes on the study: Technical replicates were generated by sequencing separate aliquots of the same genomic DNA pool, and four replicates were compared pairwise. Study-level results and caveats: Variance in clone template counts between approximately two-week samples significantly increased with total template count across all healthy donors. The binomial model flagged about 1.3 differentially abundant clones between technical replicates but 15 to 17 over around two weeks and around 20 over roughly 4 weeks. The authors expected that over much longer intervals, such as months to years, biological variance in healthy repertoires might increase even further. Both the number of clones called differentially abundant and the false-positive rate were significantly reduced by the beta-binomial model across all healthy-donor time intervals.

From cysteine to phenylalanine, the CDR3 is 14 amino acids long. CDR3 DNA is the only sequence kept; it has 42 bases, read in frame from the first base. V sheds 1 base and J sheds 4 bases, leaving 10 bases between their ends. Looking up the germline V gene (reference sequence) yields CDR1 SGHAT and CDR2 FQDESV. No immune events such as infections were documented for the healthy donors during the collection period. Time-dependent variance in a beta-binomial model of T-cell clone differential abundance was calibrated using healthy-donor blood repertoires as a training cohort. The training cohort comprised some 10 healthy donors, 3 female and 7 male. An age range of roughly 29 to 70 years, with an average of around 42 years, was recorded for the donors. Whole blood, obtained from a commercial supplier, was collected from each healthy donor at three time points spaced approximately two weeks apart. For immunosequencing, genomic DNA was extracted from whole blood that had not been sorted.

Details on this clone: Its antigen is still unknown. Base qualities are missing; no much larger clone stands one base away.

The immunoSEQ Assay, which uses bias-controlled multiplex PCR amplification of genomic DNA, was used to profile TCRbeta CDR3 regions. The authors' pipeline ran thus. To quantify the absolute abundance of each unique TCRbeta CDR3 region, the sequences were collapsed and filtered. Differential abundance was assessed using a binomial (Fisher-equivalent) model and a beta-binomial model in which time-dependent variance fitted from healthy donors was added. Clones with fewer than 5 combined templates were removed, and differential abundance was called for clones with a Benjamini-Hochberg FDR below 0.01. Beta-binomial variance was modeled as a function of total template count across the two samples using the form v = (b*log(k)+a)^2. The clones in this table, taken by TCRdb from immuneACCESS, are in-frame only. Not every clone is retained; where verified, under half of the shortfall comes from an unresolved V gene, and the cause of the rest is unknown. From that table come the V and J calls and clone size; the DNA was used to work out D and trimming. The sample table shows about 91,000 clones, and about nine tenths are seen once. Of the sample, 3.5% to 4.5% falls within the top ten clones.

The chain couples TRBV11-1 to TRBJ1-2; there is no confident call for the D gene. This TCR came from a person aged 18 to 70 in good health. Sequences were obtained from blood. The DNA is TGTGCCAGCAGCTTAGATCCAGTGGGCTATGGCTACACCTTC. The resulting protein is CASSLDPVGYGYTF. The entire variable domain, with the stretches around the CDR3 drawn from the reference TRBV11-1 and TRBJ1-2 proteins, is EAEVAQSPRYKITEKSQAVAFWCDPISGHATLYWYRQILGQGPELLVQFQDESVVDDSQLPKDRFSAERLKGVDSTLKIQPAELGDSAMYLCASSLDPVGYGYTFGSGTRLTVV.